The rows below give T cell receptor beta chains drawn from one sample of a study of siplizumab effects on memory and regulatory T cells. Profiled with immunoSEQ multiplex PCR; TCRdb holds only in-frame clones, not every one. The sample has around 110,000 clones, about 95% seen once. Material for sequencing was non-Treg CD4+ T cells sorted from blood. Receptors were obtained from a human donor in good health. Each CDR3 is given with its conserved first and last residue. D genes are given only for firm matches. Expanded clones get a size class; other rows say once, few or many, or leave the size out.

d_call	clone_size	v_call	cdr3_length	j_call	cdr3_aa	cdr3_nt
.	.	TRBV5-1	16	TRBJ2-7	CASSLWLADSSYEQYF	TGCGCCAGCAGCTTGTGGTTAGCGGATAGCTCCTACGAGCAGTACTTC
.	.	TRBV15	14	TRBJ1-3	CATSREVLGNTIYF	TGTGCCACCAGCAGAGAGGTTTTAGGAAACACCATATATTTT
.	.	TRBV30	14	TRBJ1-5	CAWSGQGGNQPQHF	TGTGCCTGGAGTGGGCAGGGTGGCAATCAGCCCCAGCATTTT
.	.	TRBV18	14	TRBJ1-5	CASSPTGARQPQHF	TGTGCCAGCTCACCCACGGGAGCACGGCAGCCCCAGCATTTT
.	.	TRBV5-1	14	TRBJ1-5	CASSVGTLGQPQHF	TGCGCCAGCAGTGTGGGGACCTTGGGACAGCCCCAGCATTTT
.	.	TRBV5-6	15	TRBJ1-1	CASSLFPGANTEAFF	TGTGCCAGCAGCTTGTTCCCGGGGGCGAACACTGAAGCTTTCTTT
.	.	TRBV5-8	13	TRBJ1-2	CASSMTLNYGYTF	TGTGCCAGCAGCATGACACTCAACTATGGCTACACCTTC
.	.	TRBV6-1	14	TRBJ1-1	CASSRIQGNTEAFF	TGTGCCAGCAGCAGGATACAGGGTAACACTGAAGCTTTCTTT
TRBD1	.	TRBV6-5	13	TRBJ1-2	CASSETGDYGYTF	TGTGCCAGCAGTGAGACAGGGGACTATGGCTACACCTTC
TRBD1	.	TRBV14	16	TRBJ1-1	CASSQSGQFMNTEAFF	TGTGCCAGCAGCCAGTCGGGACAGTTCATGAACACTGAAGCTTTCTTT
.	.	TRBV21-1	15	TRBJ2-7	CASSKKKGPEDEQYF	TGTGCCAGCAGCAAGAAAAAGGGACCAGAGGACGAGCAGTACTTC
TRBD1	.	TRBV9	14	TRBJ2-5	CASSAQGASETQYF	TGTGCCAGCAGCGCACAGGGGGCTTCAGAGACCCAGTACTTC
.	.	TRBV18	13	TRBJ1-2	CASSPSEESGYTF	TGTGCCAGCTCACCATCTGAGGAGTCTGGCTACACCTTC
TRBD2	.	TRBV5-4	17	TRBJ2-7	CASSPGGLAGSTHEQYF	TGTGCCAGCAGCCCTGGGGGTTTAGCGGGATCCACGCACGAGCAGTACTTC
.	once	TRBV9	16	TRBJ2-2	CASSVGWASNTGELFF	TGTGCCAGCAGCGTAGGGTGGGCCTCGAACACCGGGGAGCTGTTTTTT
.	.	TRBV2	13	TRBJ1-3	CASLGNSGNTIYF	TGTGCCAGCCTAGGGAACTCTGGAAACACCATATATTTT
TRBD1	.	TRBV5-1	16	TRBJ1-3	CASSPGQAFSGNTIYF	TGCGCCAGCAGCCCTGGACAGGCCTTCTCTGGAAACACCATATATTTT
.	once	TRBV9	12	TRBJ2-1	CASSLEIGEQFF	TGTGCCAGCAGCCTTGAGATAGGGGAGCAGTTCTTC
.	.	TRBV5-1	16	TRBJ2-5	CASSLFGGEYQETQYF	TGCGCCAGCAGCTTGTTTGGCGGGGAGTACCAAGAGACCCAGTACTTC
.	.	TRBV5-4	13	TRBJ1-2	CASNSRQGGGYTF	TGTGCCAGCAACTCGCGGCAAGGGGGTGGCTACACCTTC